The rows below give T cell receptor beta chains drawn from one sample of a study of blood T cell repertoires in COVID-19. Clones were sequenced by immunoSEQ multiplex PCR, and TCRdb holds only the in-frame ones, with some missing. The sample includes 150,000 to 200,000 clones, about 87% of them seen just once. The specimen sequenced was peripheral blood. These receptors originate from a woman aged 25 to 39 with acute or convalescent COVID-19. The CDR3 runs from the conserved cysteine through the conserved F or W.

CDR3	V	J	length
CASSWVAEETQYF	TRBV6-2/TRBV6-3	TRBJ2-5	13
CASSIIAGELFF	TRBV19	TRBJ2-2	12
CASSWDRTYGYTF	TRBV12-3/TRBV12-4	TRBJ1-2	13
CSVSGGSGETQYF	TRBV29-1	TRBJ2-5	13
CAWSGALHQPQHF	TRBV30	TRBJ1-5	13
CASSQDATGSDTQYF	TRBV3-1/TRBV3-2	TRBJ2-3	15
CASSRGGSGYEQYF	TRBV9	TRBJ2-7	14
CASSEHGLAGGRNEQYF	TRBV6-1	TRBJ2-7	17
CASQLSGSLNEQYF	TRBV6-5	TRBJ2-7	14
CASSGRGPQETQYF	TRBV7-9	TRBJ2-5	14
CACFGTPYGYTF	TRBV2	TRBJ1-2	12
CASSAPGGGSTDTQYF	TRBV28	TRBJ2-3	16
CASISQGGPYEQYF	TRBV6-4	TRBJ2-7	14
CASSFNGYEQYF	TRBV12-3/TRBV12-4	TRBJ2-7	12
CASSGGGGYNEQFF	TRBV9	TRBJ2-1	14
CASSRERGQPQHF	TRBV4-1	TRBJ1-5	13
CASSFTVNTEAFF	TRBV5-1	TRBJ1-1	13
CASSSRESPLHF	TRBV28	TRBJ1-6	12
CASSQDRGQFF	TRBV3-1/TRBV3-2	TRBJ2-1	11
CASSNSAQLSYEQYF	TRBV5-6	TRBJ2-7	15
CASRAPSYNEQFF	TRBV2	TRBJ2-1	13
CASSLDRPTGELFF	TRBV5-1	TRBJ2-2	14
CASSEGVAGVIDTQYF	TRBV10-1	TRBJ2-3	16
CASSSTGSGANVLTF	TRBV2	TRBJ2-6	15
CASSGSYEQYF	TRBV14	TRBJ2-7	11
CASSPPGTGMYEQYF	TRBV19	TRBJ2-7	15
CASSHQGGTDYGYTF	TRBV7-8	TRBJ1-2	15
CASSLGGSNTGELFF	TRBV28	TRBJ2-2	15
CASAMNGGYTF	TRBV6-5	TRBJ1-2	11
CASSSYKTGHSYGYTF	TRBV5-4	TRBJ1-2	16
CASSARTGNTGELFF	TRBV5-1	TRBJ2-2	15
CASSATSARILVNEQFF	TRBV7-2	TRBJ2-1	17
CASSQTRTGTEAFF	TRBV5-1	TRBJ1-1	14
CASRNGPGELFF	TRBV3-1/TRBV3-2	TRBJ2-2	12
CASSSRTGNYGYTF	TRBV5-8	TRBJ1-2	14
CATDGDYGYTF	TRBV7-9	TRBJ1-2	11
CASSQEGTRFPGELFF	TRBV14	TRBJ2-2	16
CASSPRLAGEDQQYF	TRBV18	TRBJ2-7	15
CASSDLGLNYNEQFF	TRBV25-1	TRBJ2-1	15
CATSDYIQTQGMETQYF	TRBV24-1	TRBJ2-5	17
CASSRDSGSDTQYF	TRBV18	TRBJ2-3	14
CASSPRLAGSFSETQYF	TRBV28	TRBJ2-5	17